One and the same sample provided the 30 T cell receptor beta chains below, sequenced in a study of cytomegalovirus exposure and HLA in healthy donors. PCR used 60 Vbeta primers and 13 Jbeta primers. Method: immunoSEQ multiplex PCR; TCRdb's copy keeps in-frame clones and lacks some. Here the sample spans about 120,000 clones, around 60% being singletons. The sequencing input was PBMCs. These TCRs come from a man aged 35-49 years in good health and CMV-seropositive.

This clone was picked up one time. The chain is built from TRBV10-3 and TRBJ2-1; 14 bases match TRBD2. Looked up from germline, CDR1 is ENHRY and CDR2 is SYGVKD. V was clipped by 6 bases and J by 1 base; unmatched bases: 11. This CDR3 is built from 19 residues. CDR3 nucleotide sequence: TGTGCCATCAGGACTAGCGGGAGGGAGAAAAATAGTTCCTACAATGAGCAGTTCTTC. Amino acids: CAIRTSGREKNSSYNEQFF.

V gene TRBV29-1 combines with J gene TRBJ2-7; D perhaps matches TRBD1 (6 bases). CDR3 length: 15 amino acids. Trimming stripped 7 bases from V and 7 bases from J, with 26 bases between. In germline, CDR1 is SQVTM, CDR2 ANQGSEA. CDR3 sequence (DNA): TGCAGCGCAACACTAAACAGGGCCTCCGTCGAAGAGCAGTACTTC. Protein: CSATLNRASVEEQYF.

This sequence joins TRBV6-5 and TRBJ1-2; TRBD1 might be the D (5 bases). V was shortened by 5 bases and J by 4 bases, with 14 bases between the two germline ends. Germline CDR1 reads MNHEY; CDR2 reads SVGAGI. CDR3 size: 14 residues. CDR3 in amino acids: CASSQSQGGYGYTF. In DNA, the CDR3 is TGTGCCAGCAGTCAATCCCAGGGTGGCTATGGCTACACCTTC.

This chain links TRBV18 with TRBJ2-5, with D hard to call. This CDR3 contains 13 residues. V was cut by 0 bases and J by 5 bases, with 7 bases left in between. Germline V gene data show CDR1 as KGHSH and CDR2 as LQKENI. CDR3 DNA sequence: TGTGCCAGCTCACCACCTAGCTCGGAGACCCAGTACTTC. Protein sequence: CASSPPSSETQYF. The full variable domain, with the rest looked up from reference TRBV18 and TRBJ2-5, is NAGVMQNPRHLVRRRGQEARLRCSPMKGHSHVYWYRQLPEEGLKFMVYLQKENIIDESGMPKERFSAEFPKEGPSILRIQQVVRGDSAAYFCASSPPSSETQYFGPGTRLLVL.

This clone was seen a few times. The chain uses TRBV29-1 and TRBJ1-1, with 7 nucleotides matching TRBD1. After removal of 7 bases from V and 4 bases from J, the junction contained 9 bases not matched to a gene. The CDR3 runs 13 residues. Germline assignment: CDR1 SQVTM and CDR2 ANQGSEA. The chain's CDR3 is CSAQQGMVTEAFF. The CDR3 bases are TGCAGCGCTCAACAGGGGATGGTCACTGAAGCTTTCTTT.

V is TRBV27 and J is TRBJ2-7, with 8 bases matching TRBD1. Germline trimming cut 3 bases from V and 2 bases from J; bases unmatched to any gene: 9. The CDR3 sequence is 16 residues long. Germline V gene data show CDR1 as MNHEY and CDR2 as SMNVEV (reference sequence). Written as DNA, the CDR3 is TGTGCCAGCAGTTTGTTCGGGACAGGCTATACCTACGAGCAGTACTTC. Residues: CASSLFGTGYTYEQYF.

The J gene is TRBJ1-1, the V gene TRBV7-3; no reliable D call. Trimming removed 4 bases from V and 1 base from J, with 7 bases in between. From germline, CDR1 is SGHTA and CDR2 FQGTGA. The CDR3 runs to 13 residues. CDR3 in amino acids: CASSWQKNTEAFF. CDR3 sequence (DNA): TGTGCCAGCAGCTGGCAAAAGAACACTGAAGCTTTCTTT.

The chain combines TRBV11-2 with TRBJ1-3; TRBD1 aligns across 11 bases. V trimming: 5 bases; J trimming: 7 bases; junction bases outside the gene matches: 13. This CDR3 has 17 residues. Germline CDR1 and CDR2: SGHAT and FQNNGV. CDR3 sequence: CASSPRDRGFLGNTIYF. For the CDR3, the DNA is TGTGCCAGCAGCCCGAGGGACAGGGGGTTCCTCGGGAACACCATATATTTT.

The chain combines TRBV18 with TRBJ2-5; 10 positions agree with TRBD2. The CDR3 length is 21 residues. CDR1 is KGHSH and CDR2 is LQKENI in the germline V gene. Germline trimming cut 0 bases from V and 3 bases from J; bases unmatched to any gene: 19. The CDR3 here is CASSPPGARASGRGVKETQYF. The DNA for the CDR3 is TGTGCCAGCTCACCACCGGGGGCCAGAGCTAGCGGGAGAGGCGTAAAAGAGACCCAGTACTTC. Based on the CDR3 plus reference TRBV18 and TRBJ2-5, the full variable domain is NAGVMQNPRHLVRRRGQEARLRCSPMKGHSHVYWYRQLPEEGLKFMVYLQKENIIDESGMPKERFSAEFPKEGPSILRIQQVVRGDSAAYFCASSPPGARASGRGVKETQYFGPGTRLLVL.

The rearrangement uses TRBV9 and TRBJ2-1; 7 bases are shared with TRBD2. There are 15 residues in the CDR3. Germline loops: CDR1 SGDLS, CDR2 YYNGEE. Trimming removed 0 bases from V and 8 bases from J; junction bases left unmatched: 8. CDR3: CASSVVGGEGYEQFF. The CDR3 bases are TGTGCCAGCAGCGTAGTGGGGGGGGAAGGCTATGAGCAGTTCTTC.

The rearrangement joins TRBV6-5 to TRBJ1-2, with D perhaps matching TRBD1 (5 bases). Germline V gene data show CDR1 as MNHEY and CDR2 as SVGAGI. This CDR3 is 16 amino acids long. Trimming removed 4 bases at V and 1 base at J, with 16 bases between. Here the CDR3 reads CASSSGTVLFNYGYTF. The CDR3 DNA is TGTGCCAGCAGTTCCGGGACTGTCCTATTTAACTATGGCTACACCTTC.

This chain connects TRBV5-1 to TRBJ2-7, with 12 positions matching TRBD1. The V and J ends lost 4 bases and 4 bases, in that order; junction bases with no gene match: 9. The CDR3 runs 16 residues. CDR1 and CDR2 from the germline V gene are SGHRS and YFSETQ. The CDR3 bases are TGCGCCAGCAGCAGAACCGGGACAGGGGGCGGGTACGAGCAGTACTTC. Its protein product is CASSRTGTGGGYEQYF.

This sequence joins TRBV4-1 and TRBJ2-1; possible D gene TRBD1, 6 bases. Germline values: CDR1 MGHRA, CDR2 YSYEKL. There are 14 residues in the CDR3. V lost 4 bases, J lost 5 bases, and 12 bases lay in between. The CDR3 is CASSPLTGHNEQFF. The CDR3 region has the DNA TGCGCCAGCAGCCCTCTTACAGGGCACAATGAGCAGTTCTTC.

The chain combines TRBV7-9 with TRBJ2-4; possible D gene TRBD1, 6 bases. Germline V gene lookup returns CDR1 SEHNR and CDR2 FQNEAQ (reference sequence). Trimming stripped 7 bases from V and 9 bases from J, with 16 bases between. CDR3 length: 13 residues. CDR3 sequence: CASTQGVGGIQYF. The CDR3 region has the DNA TGTGCCAGCACACAGGGAGTAGGGGGCATTCAGTACTTC. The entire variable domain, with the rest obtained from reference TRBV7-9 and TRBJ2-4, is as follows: DTGVSQNPRHKITKRGQNVTFRCDPISEHNRLYWYRQTLGQGPEFLTYFQNEAQLEKSRLLSDRFSAERPKGSFSTLEIQRTEQGDSAMYLCASTQGVGGIQYFGAGTRLSVL.

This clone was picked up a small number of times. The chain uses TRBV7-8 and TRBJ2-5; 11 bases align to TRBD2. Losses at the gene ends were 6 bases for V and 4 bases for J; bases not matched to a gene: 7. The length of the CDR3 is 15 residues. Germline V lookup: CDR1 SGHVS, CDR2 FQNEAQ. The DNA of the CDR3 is TGTGCCAGCAGACCACTAGCGGGAGAAGGAGAGACCCAGTACTTC. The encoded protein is CASRPLAGEGETQYF.

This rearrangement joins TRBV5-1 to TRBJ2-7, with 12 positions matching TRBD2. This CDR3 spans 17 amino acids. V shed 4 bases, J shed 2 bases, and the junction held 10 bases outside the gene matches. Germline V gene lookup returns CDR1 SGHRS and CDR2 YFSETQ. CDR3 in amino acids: CASSPWPSGRAPYEQYF. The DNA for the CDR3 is TGCGCCAGCAGCCCCTGGCCTAGCGGGAGGGCCCCCTACGAGCAGTACTTC.

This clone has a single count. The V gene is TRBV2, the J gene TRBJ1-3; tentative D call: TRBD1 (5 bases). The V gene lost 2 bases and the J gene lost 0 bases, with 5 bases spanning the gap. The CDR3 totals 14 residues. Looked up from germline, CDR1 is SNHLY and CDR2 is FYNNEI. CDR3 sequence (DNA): TGTGCCAGCAGTGAAAGGGGCTCTGGAAACACCATATATTTT. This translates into CASSERGSGNTIYF.

The CDR3 DNA follows: TGTGCCAGCAGTCCCCTAGCGGTAGATGGATACGAGCAGTACTTC. Protein: CASSPLAVDGYEQYF. The rearrangement links TRBV28 to TRBJ2-7; 7 nucleotides match TRBD2. Per germline, CDR1 MDHEN and CDR2 SYDVKM. V dropped 5 bases and J dropped 4; count of bases not matched to a gene: 11. This CDR3 region has 15 residues.

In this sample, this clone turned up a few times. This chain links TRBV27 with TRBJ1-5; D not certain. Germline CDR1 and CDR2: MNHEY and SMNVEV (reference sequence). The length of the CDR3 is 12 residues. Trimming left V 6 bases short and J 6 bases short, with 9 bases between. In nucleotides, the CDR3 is TGTGCCAGCAGCTCTCGGGGTCAGCCCCAGCATTTT. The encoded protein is CASSSRGQPQHF.

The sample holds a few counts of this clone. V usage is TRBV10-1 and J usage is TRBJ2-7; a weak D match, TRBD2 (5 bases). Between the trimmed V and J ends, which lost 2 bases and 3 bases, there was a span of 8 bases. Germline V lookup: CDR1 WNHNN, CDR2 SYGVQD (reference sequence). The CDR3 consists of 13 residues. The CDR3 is CASSESGDYEQYF. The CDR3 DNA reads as TGCGCCAGCAGTGAGAGCGGTGACTACGAGCAGTACTTC.

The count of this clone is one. The CDR3 protein is CASSLGRRTNTEAFF. The CDR3 region has the DNA TGTGCCAGCAGCCTGGGGAGGCGGACTAACACTGAAGCTTTCTTT. The V gene is TRBV25-1, the J gene TRBJ1-1; the D is unclear. V gave up 6 bases and J gave up 2 bases, with 16 bases separating them. CDR1 and CDR2 from the germline V gene are MGHDK and SYGVNS. There are 15 residues in the CDR3.

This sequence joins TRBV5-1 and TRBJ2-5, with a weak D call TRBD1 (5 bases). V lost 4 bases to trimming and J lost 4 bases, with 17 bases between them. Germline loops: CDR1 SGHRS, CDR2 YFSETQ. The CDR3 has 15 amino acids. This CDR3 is CASSPPSGQGETQYF. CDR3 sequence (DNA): TGCGCCAGCAGCCCCCCGTCGGGTCAGGGAGAGACCCAGTACTTC.

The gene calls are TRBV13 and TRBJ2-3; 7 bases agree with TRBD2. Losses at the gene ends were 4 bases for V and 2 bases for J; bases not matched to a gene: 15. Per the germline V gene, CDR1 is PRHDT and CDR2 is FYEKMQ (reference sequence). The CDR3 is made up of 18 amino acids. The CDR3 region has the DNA TGTGCCAGCAGCTCCTTGGGGTGGGGGGGGGACTACACAGATACGCAGTATTTT. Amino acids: CASSSLGWGGDYTDTQYF.

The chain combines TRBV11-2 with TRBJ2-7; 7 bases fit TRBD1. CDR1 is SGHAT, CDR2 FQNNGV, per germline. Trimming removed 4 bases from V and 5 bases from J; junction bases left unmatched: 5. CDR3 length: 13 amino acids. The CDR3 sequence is CASSSQGFNEQYF. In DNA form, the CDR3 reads TGTGCCAGCAGCTCACAGGGGTTCAACGAGCAGTACTTC.

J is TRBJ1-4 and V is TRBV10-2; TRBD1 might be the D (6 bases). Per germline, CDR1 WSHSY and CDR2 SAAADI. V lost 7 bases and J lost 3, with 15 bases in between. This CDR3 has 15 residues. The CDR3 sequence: CASMAGGFSNEKLFF. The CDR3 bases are TGCGCCAGCATGGCGGGGGGCTTCTCTAATGAAAAACTGTTTTTT.

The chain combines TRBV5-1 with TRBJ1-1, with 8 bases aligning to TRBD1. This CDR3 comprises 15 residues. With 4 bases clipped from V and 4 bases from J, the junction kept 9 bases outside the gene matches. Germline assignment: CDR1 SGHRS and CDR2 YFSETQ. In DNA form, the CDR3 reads TGCGCCAGCAGCCCCGGACAGGGTTCTGCCACTGAAGCTTTCTTT. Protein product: CASSPGQGSATEAFF.

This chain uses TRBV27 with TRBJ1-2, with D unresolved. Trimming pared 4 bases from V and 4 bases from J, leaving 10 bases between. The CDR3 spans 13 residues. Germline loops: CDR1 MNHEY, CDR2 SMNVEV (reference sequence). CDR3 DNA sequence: TGTGCCAGCAGTTCCCACAGCGGCTATGGCTACACCTTC. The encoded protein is CASSSHSGYGYTF.

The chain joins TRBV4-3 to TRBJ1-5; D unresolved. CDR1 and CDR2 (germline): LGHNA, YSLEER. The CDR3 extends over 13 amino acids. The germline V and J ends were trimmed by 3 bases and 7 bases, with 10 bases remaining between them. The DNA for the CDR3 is TGCGCCAGCAGCCAGGAGCTGAGGCAGCCCCAGCATTTT. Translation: CASSQELRQPQHF.

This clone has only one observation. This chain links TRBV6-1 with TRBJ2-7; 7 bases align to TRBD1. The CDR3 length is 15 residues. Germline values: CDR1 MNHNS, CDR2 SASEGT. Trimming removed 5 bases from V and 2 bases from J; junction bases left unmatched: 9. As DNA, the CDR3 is TGTGCCAGCAGTAAGACGACAGGGACCACCTACGAGCAGTACTTC. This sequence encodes CASSKTTGTTYEQYF.

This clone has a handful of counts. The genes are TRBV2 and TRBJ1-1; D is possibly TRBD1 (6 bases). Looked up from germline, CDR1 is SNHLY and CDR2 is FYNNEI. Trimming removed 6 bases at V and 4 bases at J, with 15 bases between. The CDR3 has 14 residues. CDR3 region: CASSLRGGATEAFF. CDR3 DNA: TGTGCCAGCAGCCTTCGAGGGGGGGCCACTGAAGCTTTCTTT.